The 4 T cell receptor beta chains reported below all come from one sample, sequenced in a study of blood T cells in healthy people across ages. It was with a sample-barcoded 5' primer and a J-beta primer mix that a second PCR of roughly 7 to 12 cycles was run. TCRdb reprocessed the 5' RACE reads via MiXCR and lists one record per CDR3 protein. The sample carries about 1.1 million distinct CDR3 sequences, roughly two fifths recorded once. Sequencing used blood. The receptors here all came from a man aged 18 to 30 in good health.

The V gene is TRBV4-3, the J gene TRBJ1-6, with a possible D match to TRBD1 (6 bases). Germline assignment: CDR1 LGHNA and CDR2 YSLEER. The V and J ends lost 0 bases and 10 bases respectively, with 19 bases between them. The CDR3 has 17 residues. CDR3 amino acids: CASSQDLAGGDRSPLHF. The CDR3 DNA sequence: TGCGCCAGCAGCCAAGATTTGGCGGGGGGCGATCGGTCACCCCTCCACTTT.

This clonotype has at least ten counts. V gene TRBV10-3 combines with J gene TRBJ1-1, with a weak D call TRBD1 (5 bases). Trimming took off 2 bases at V and 4 bases at J, with 8 bases between the two ends. In germline, CDR1 is ENHRY, CDR2 SYGVKD. There are 13 residues in the CDR3. The CDR3 here is CAISEAGTTEAFF. CDR3 nucleotides: TGTGCCATCAGTGAGGCGGGGACCACTGAAGCTTTCTTT.

The V gene is TRBV9, the J gene TRBJ2-2, with D perhaps TRBD2 (7 bases). The V and J ends lost 4 bases and 9 bases respectively, with 10 bases between them. Germline-derived CDR1 and CDR2 are SGDLS and YYNGEE. The CDR3 is 12 residues long. In nucleotides, the CDR3 is TGTGCCAGCAGCCCGGGGGGCCGGGAGCTGTTTTTT. Translation: CASSPGGRELFF.

The V gene is TRBV12-3 or TRBV12-4, the J gene TRBJ2-2; D is unclear. V lost 10 bases, J lost 8 bases, and 20 bases lay in between. The CDR3 covers 14 residues. For the CDR3, the DNA is TGTGCCACCCAGAGGCCGGTGTCCAGAGGGGAGCTGTTTTTT. Its protein is CATQRPVSRGELFF.